This TCR beta chain was captured by sequencing in a study of shared clonotypes between healthy human individuals. On the study more broadly: Every donor yielded three CD4 naive, three CD4 memory, two CD8 naive and one CD8 memory plate.

Produced via immunoSEQ multiplex PCR; TCRdb's table is partial and in-frame only. The table has about 1.1 million clones, around 82% seen once. Healthy adults negative for HIV, lacking recent acute infections or vaccinations, served as donors. Nashville, Tennessee was home to all donors, each a Caucasian adult. The origin of this receptor is a man younger than 35 in good health. Some clones in this sample may be carry-over from other donors' samples. The material sequenced was memory CD4+ T cells from PBMCs. Described subset: CD45RA-negative fraction.

CDR3 DNA sequence: TGTGCCAGCAGCTTAGTCGCATCGAACACCGGGGAGCTGTTTTTT. This codes for CASSLVASNTGELFF. The rearrangement links TRBV7-9 to TRBJ2-2; D unresolved. The germline CDR1 and CDR2 sequences are SEHNR and FQNEAQ (reference sequence). Trimming took off 1 base at V and 0 bases at J, with 6 bases between the two ends. The CDR3 covers 15 residues.